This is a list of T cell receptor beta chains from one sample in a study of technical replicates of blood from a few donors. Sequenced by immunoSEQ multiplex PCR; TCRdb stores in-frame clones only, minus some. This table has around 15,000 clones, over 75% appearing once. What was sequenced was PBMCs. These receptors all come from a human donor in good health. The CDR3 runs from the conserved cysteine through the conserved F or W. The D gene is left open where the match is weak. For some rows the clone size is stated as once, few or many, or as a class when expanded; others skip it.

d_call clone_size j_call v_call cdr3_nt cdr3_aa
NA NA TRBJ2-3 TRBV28 TGTGCCAGCAGTATCCGGACAAGCACAGATACGCAGTATTTT CASSIRTSTDTQYF
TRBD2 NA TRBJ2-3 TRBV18 TGTGCCAGCTCTCCCGGGGTCCTAGCGGGAGTTAAAGATACGCAGTATTTT CASSPGVLAGVKDTQYF
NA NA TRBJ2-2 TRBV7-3 TGTGCCAGCAGCCCCCTTCCCTACCCGAACACCGGGGAGCTGTTTTTT CASSPLPYPNTGELFF
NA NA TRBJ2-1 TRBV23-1 TGCGCCAGCAGTCCCCGAGGTGGGAATGAGCAGTTCTTC CASSPRGGNEQFF
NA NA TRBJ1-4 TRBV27 TGTGCCAGCAGTTTTATGCGGGGGGAAAAACTGTTTTTT CASSFMRGEKLFF
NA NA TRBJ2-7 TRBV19 TGTGCCAGTAGTATGAGGTTCGACGAGCAGTACTTC CASSMRFDEQYF
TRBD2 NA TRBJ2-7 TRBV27 TGTGCCAGCAGTTTTAGCGGGAGGGCATACGAGCAGTACTTC CASSFSGRAYEQYF
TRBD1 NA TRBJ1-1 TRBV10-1 TGCGCCAGCAGTGAGGAGGACAGGACCCTCAACACTGAAGCTTTCTTT CASSEEDRTLNTEAFF
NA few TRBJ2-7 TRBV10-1 TGCGCCAGCAGTGAAATGCCCGGGGACGAGCAGTACTTC CASSEMPGDEQYF
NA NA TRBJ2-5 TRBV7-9 TGTGCCAGCAGCCTTCAGCGCATACAAGAGACCCAGTACTTC CASSLQRIQETQYF
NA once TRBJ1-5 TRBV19 TGTGCCAGTAGTATAGCCGGGGATCAGCCCCAGCATTTT CASSIAGDQPQHF
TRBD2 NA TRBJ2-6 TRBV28 TGTGCCAGCAGTTCTACGGACCTGCGGGGGGGGGCCAACGTCCTGACTTTC CASSSTDLRGGANVLTF
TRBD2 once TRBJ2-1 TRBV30 TGTGCCTGGAGTGCTCTGGCGGGAGCCTACAATGAGCAGTTCTTC CAWSALAGAYNEQFF
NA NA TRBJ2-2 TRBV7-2 TGTGCCAGCAGCTTCAAGGGGACCGGGGAGCTGTTTTTT CASSFKGTGELFF
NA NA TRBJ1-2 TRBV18 TGTGCCAGCTCAGGAGATAACTATGGCTACACCTTC CASSGDNYGYTF
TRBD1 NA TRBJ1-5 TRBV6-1 TGTGCCAGCAGTGAAAGGGGGACAGGGGGCGGTCAGCCCCAGCATTTT CASSERGTGGGQPQHF
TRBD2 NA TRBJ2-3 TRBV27 TGTGCCAGCAGTTCGGGACTAGCGGGGGGCTGGACAGATACGCAGTATTTT CASSSGLAGGWTDTQYF
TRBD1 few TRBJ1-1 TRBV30 TGTGCCTGGACTTCCGGACAGGGCAGGAACACTGAAGCTTTCTTT CAWTSGQGRNTEAFF
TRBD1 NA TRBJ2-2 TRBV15 TGTGCCACCAGCAGAGATCGGGACAGGCCAGGGAACACCGGGGAGCTGTTTTTT CATSRDRDRPGNTGELFF
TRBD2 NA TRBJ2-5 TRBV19 TGTGCCAGTAGTATGGGACTAGCGGGAGTGGAGACCCAGTACTTC CASSMGLAGVETQYF
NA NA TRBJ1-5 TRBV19 TGTGCCACTGCTATCCGGGGGGACCAGCCCCAGCATTTT CATAIRGDQPQHF
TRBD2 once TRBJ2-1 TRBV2 TGTGCCAGCAGTGAATGGGGCCGGGGGAGGGCCCCGTACAATGAGCAGTTCTTC CASSEWGRGRAPYNEQFF
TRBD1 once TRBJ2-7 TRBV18 TGTGCCAGCTCAACGGAGGACGGGACAGGGGTCGAGCAGTACTTC CASSTEDGTGVEQYF
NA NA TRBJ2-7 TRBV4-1 TGCGCCAGCAGCCAAGACAGGGCTTTGCAGTACTTC CASSQDRALQYF
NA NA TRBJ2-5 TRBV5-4 TGTGCCAGCAGCTTTGGGGAGAGTGGGACCCAGTACTTC CASSFGESGTQYF
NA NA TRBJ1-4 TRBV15 TGTGCCACCAGCAGAGATCCGGCGGGAAATGAAAAACTGTTTTTT CATSRDPAGNEKLFF
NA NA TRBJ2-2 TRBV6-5 TGTGCCAGCAGCCTGGGACAGAACACCGGGGAGCTGTTTTTT CASSLGQNTGELFF
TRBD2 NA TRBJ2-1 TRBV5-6 TGTGCCAGCAGCTTGGTTGCGGGAGCCTACAATGAGCAGTTCTTC CASSLVAGAYNEQFF
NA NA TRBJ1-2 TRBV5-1 TGCGCCAGCAGCTTGGACAGGAACTATGGCTACACCTTC CASSLDRNYGYTF
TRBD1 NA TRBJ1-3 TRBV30 TGTGCCTGGAGCCCCGGACAGGGAGACACCATATATTTT CAWSPGQGDTIYF
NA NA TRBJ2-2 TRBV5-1 TGCGCCAGCTCAGACTCAATCTATTCGAACACCGGGGAGCTGTTTTTT CASSDSIYSNTGELFF
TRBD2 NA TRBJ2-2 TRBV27 TGTGCCAGCAGTCGACTAGCGGGAGTGGCCGGGGAGCTGTTTTTT CASSRLAGVAGELFF
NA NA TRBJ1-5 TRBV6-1 TGTGCCAGCCATGAGGGGGGGCAACCAAATCAGCCCCAGCATTTT CASHEGGQPNQPQHF
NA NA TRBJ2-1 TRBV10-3 TGTGCCATCAGTGGGAGGGCGGACTATGGTAACAATGAGCAGTTCTTC CAISGRADYGNNEQFF
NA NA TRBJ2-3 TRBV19 TGTGCCAGTAGTATCTCGGGAAGGACAGATACGCAGTATTTT CASSISGRTDTQYF
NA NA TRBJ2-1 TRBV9 TGTGCCAGCAGCGTAGTCGGGGAGCAGTTCTTC CASSVVGEQFF
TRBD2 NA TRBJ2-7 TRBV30 TGTGCCTGGAGATCCCCACTAGCGGCAACCTACGAGCAGTACTTC CAWRSPLAATYEQYF
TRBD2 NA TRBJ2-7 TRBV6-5 TGTGCCAGCACTAGTACTAGCGGAACCTACGAGCAGTACTTC CASTSTSGTYEQYF
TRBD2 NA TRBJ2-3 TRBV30 TGTGCCCTCGAACTAGCGGATGTATACACAGATACGCAGTATTTT CALELADVYTDTQYF
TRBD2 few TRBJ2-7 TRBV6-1 TGTGCCAGCAGTGGCGGGACTAGCGGGAGGAAGTACGAGCAGTACTTC CASSGGTSGRKYEQYF
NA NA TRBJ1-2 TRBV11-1 TGTGCCAGCAGCCTGGGCGGGGACTATGGCTACACCTTC CASSLGGDYGYTF
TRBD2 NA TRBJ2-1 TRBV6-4 TGTGCCAGCAGTGCCGGACTAGCGGGGCTTGGGGGCGATGAGCAGTTCTTC CASSAGLAGLGGDEQFF
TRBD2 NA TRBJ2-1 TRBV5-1 TGCGCCAGCAGCCTGGGGGGACTAGCGGGAGAACGTGAGCAGTTCTTC CASSLGGLAGEREQFF
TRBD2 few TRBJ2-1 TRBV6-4 TGTGCCAGCAGTGAGCTAGCGGGAGAGCGCAATGAGCAGTTCTTC CASSELAGERNEQFF
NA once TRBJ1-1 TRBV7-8 TGTGCCAGCAGCCCTCGGACAGAACGCCGAGCTTTCTTT CASSPRTERRAFF
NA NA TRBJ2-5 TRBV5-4 TGTGCCAGCAGCAAAGGGAGCGTCGGTGGAGAGACCCAGTACTTC CASSKGSVGGETQYF
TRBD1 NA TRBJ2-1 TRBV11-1 TGTGCCAGCAGCTTAGGACAGGGATTGCATGAGCAGTTCTTC CASSLGQGLHEQFF
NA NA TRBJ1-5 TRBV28 TGTGCCAGCAGTTTTACAGGAACGAATAACAATCAGCCCCAGCATTTT CASSFTGTNNNQPQHF
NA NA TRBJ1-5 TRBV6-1 TGTGCCAGCAGTGAATATGGCAATCAGCCCCAGCATTTT CASSEYGNQPQHF
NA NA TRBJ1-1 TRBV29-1 TGCAGCGTTGCGCCGCAGGGGAACACTGAAGCTTTCTTT CSVAPQGNTEAFF
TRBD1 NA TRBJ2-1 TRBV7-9 TGTGCCAGCAGCCGGGACAGGGGAAATGAGCAGTTCTTC CASSRDRGNEQFF
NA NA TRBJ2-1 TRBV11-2 TGTGCCAGCAGCTTAGCTTACACAGGCAATGAGCAGTTCTTC CASSLAYTGNEQFF
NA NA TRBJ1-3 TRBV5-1 TGCGCCAGCAGCTTGGACGACTCTCCTGGAAACACCATATATTTT CASSLDDSPGNTIYF